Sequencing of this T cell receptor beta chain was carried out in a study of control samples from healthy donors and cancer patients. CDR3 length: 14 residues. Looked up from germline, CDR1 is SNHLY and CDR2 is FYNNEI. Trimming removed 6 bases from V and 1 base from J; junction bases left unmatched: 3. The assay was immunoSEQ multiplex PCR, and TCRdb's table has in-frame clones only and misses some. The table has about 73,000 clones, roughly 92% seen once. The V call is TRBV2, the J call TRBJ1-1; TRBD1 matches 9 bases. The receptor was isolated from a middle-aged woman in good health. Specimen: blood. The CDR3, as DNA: TGTGCCAGCAGGAGGACAGGGGCGAACACTGAAGCTTTCTTT. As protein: CASRRTGANTEAFF.